Following are 30 T cell receptor beta chains from one sample sequenced in a study of CD8 T cells in ankylosing spondylitis. TCRdb recomputed calls from the 5' RACE reads with MiXCR, one row per CDR3 protein. Of approximately 92,000 distinct CDR3 sequences listed, around 9.4% are singletons. The sequenced sample was blood, either unsorted or a sorted T cell fraction (not recorded which). The origin of the receptors is a male donor with ankylosing spondylitis or in good health (not recorded which).

This clonotype was recorded a few times. The CDR3 protein is CASSPRTGGEQYF. The CDR3 nucleotides are TGTGCCAGCAGTCCTCGGACCGGGGGGGAGCAGTACTTC. The V and J genes are TRBV12-3 or TRBV12-4 and TRBJ2-7; 7 bases agree with TRBD2. The CDR3 extends over 13 amino acids. V shed 5 bases, J shed 7 bases, and the junction held 8 bases outside the gene matches.

This clonotype was seen ten or more times. The V gene is TRBV29-1, the J gene TRBJ1-2, with D tentatively TRBD1 (5 bases). Between the trimmed V and J ends, which lost 7 bases and 3 bases, there was a span of 15 bases. Per germline, CDR1 SQVTM and CDR2 ANQGSEA. This CDR3 is 13 amino acids long. The CDR3 region has the DNA TGCAGCGCTCCCCGAGGGGAGGACTATGGCTACACCTTC. This codes for CSAPRGEDYGYTF.

This clonotype was observed a handful of times. The J gene is TRBJ1-2, the V gene TRBV5-1, with TRBD1 identical over 11 bases. V was pared by 4 bases and J by 5 bases, with 10 bases of the junction left unmatched. The CDR3 is 16 residues long. Germline V CDR1 and CDR2: SGHRS, YFSETQ. CDR3 protein: CASSTGQGALGYGYTF. CDR3 nucleotides: TGCGCCAGCAGCACCGGACAGGGGGCTTTAGGGTATGGCTACACCTTC.

Many counts were recorded for this clonotype. J is TRBJ2-3 and V is TRBV5-4, with D unresolved. Trimming took off 4 bases at V and 0 bases at J, with 6 bases between the two ends. This CDR3 region has 13 residues. The germline gives CDR1 SGHNT, CDR2 YYREEE (reference sequence). CDR3 sequence reads: CASSATSTDTQYF. The CDR3 coding sequence is TGTGCCAGCAGCGCGACGAGCACAGATACGCAGTATTTT.

This clonotype was detected ten times or more. This chain joins TRBV5-1 and TRBJ2-2; TRBD1 matches at 8 bases. The CDR3 is 15 amino acids. Germline CDR1 SGHRS, CDR2 YFSETQ. V shed 3 bases and J 1 base; nucleotides not matched to a gene: 2. CDR3 protein: CASSSGTGNTGELFF. The CDR3, as DNA: TGCGCCAGCAGCTCCGGGACAGGGAACACCGGGGAGCTGTTTTTT.

The chain employs TRBV14 and TRBJ2-3, with D unresolved. The CDR3 sequence is 14 residues long. Germline V gene sequence: CDR1 SGHDN, CDR2 FVKESK. Trimming left V 0 bases short and J 3 bases short, with 7 bases between. As DNA, the CDR3 is TGTGCCAGCAGCCAAGACTCTGGTACAGATACGCAGTATTTT. Translated: CASSQDSGTDTQYF.

In its sample, this clonotype was seen many times. J is TRBJ2-5 and V is TRBV9; D perhaps matches TRBD2 (6 bases). This CDR3 has 15 residues. The germline V and J ends were trimmed by 0 bases and 1 base, with 10 bases remaining between them. Looked up from germline, CDR1 is SGDLS and CDR2 is YYNGEE. The CDR3 spells CASSVATSFQETQYF. Here the CDR3 DNA reads TGTGCCAGCAGCGTAGCAACTAGCTTCCAAGAGACCCAGTACTTC.

This clonotype was seen repeatedly, ten times or more. The genes are TRBV20-1 and TRBJ2-5, with 10 nucleotides matching TRBD2. V trimming: 1 base; J trimming: 10 bases; junction bases outside the gene matches: 18. Germline V gives CDR1 DFQATT, CDR2 SNEGSKA (reference sequence). CDR3 length: 17 residues. The CDR3 region has the DNA TGCAGTGCTAGAGTTCCTAGCGGGGGTGGCACATTGGTGATCCAGTACTTC. It is translated as CSARVPSGGGTLVIQYF.

There are many counts of this clonotype. The V and J genes are TRBV6-4 and TRBJ1-6; D gene ambiguous. CDR3 length: 15 residues. Looked up from germline, CDR1 is MRHNA and CDR2 is SNTAGT. V dropped 6 bases and J dropped 2 bases, with 11 bases sitting between them. The CDR3 reads CASSQKGPYNSPLHF. The CDR3 DNA reads TGTGCCAGCAGCCAGAAAGGCCCCTATAATTCACCCCTCCACTTT.

This clonotype was recorded many times. The chain couples TRBV6-1 to TRBJ2-5; unclear D gene. In germline, CDR1 is MNHNS, CDR2 SASEGT. Trimming pared 4 bases from V and 4 bases from J, leaving 7 bases between. The CDR3 contains 12 residues. DNA for the CDR3: TGTGCCAGCAGTGGAATGGGAGAGACCCAGTACTTC. Amino acids: CASSGMGETQYF.

There are many counts of this clonotype. This chain connects TRBV27 to TRBJ2-2, with 13 bases fitting TRBD2. The germline V gene has CDR1 MNHEY and CDR2 SMNVEV (reference sequence). The length of the CDR3 is 17 residues. V shed 5 bases and J 4 bases; nucleotides not matched to a gene: 7. This chain's CDR3 is CASSPRTSGGPTGELFF. CDR3 DNA sequence: TGTGCCAGCAGTCCAAGGACTAGCGGGGGACCCACCGGGGAGCTGTTTTTT.

This clonotype appeared many times. The V gene is TRBV3-1, the J gene TRBJ1-2; no clear D. The CDR3 extends over 12 amino acids. V lost 1 base, J lost 11 bases, and 11 bases lay in between. CDR1 is LGHDT, CDR2 YNNKEL, per germline (reference sequence). In DNA, the CDR3 is TGTGCCAGCAGCCAAGGGACTTTCTTATACACCTTC. This translates into CASSQGTFLYTF.

This clonotype was picked up a small number of times. The chain couples TRBV12-3 or TRBV12-4 to TRBJ2-2; 7 bases agree with TRBD1. This CDR3 has 19 residues. Trimming cost V 0 bases and J 0 bases; bases outside gene matches: 10. CDR3 DNA: TGTGCCAGCAGTTTAGCGGCAGGGGGTGATCAGGCGAACACCGGGGAGCTGTTTTTT. Translated, it gives CASSLAAGGDQANTGELFF.

This clonotype was seen a handful of times. The genes are TRBV4-1 and TRBJ2-7, with 9 bases aligning to TRBD1. Germline CDR1 reads MGHRA; CDR2 reads YSYEKL. The junction had 4 bases not matched to a gene; V was cut back by 1 base and J by 3 bases. This CDR3 is built from 15 residues. The CDR3 protein is CASSQVEGQGYEQYF. CDR3 in DNA: TGCGCCAGCAGCCAAGTGGAGGGACAGGGCTACGAGCAGTACTTC.

The table lists this clonotype with a count of one. A much larger clonotype is one base distant, so this may be a read error. The chain joins TRBV7-2 to TRBJ1-4; the D is unclear. V was trimmed by 5 bases and J by 8 bases, leaving 9 bases between them. CDR3 size: 12 residues. CDR1 and CDR2 from the germline V gene are SGHTA and FQGNSA. CDR3 sequence (DNA): TGTACCAGCAGCGATAGAGGGGAAAAACTGTTTTTT. Translation gives CTSSDRGEKLFF. The entire variable domain, with the rest obtained from reference TRBV7-2 and TRBJ1-4, is as follows: GAGVSQSPSNKVTEKGKDVELRCDPISGHTALYWYRQSLGQGLEFLIYFQGNSAPDKSGLPSDRFSAERTGGSVSTLTIQRTQQEDSAVYLCTSSDRGEKLFFGSGTQLSVL.

The sample holds many counts of this clonotype. The V gene is TRBV20-1, the J gene TRBJ1-2; D is ambiguous. This CDR3 comprises 16 residues. The germline V gene has CDR1 DFQATT and CDR2 SNEGSKA (reference sequence). Trimming took 0 bases from V and 0 from J, leaving 14 bases between them. Here the CDR3 DNA reads TGCAGTGCTAGAGATAATGGACGTAAGGCTAACTATGGCTACACCTTC. It translates to CSARDNGRKANYGYTF.

This clonotype was recorded many times. V gene TRBV2 combines with J gene TRBJ2-2, with 7 bases lining up with TRBD1. Germline V CDR1 and CDR2: SNHLY, FYNNEI. The trim removed 1 base at V and 1 base at J, leaving 3 bases unmatched. The CDR3 is made up of 16 amino acids. The CDR3 here is CASSEGQGLNTGELFF. CDR3 DNA sequence: TGTGCCAGCAGTGAAGGACAGGGTTTGAACACCGGGGAGCTGTTTTTT.

This clonotype showed up many times. The chain combines TRBV25-1 with TRBJ2-2, with D possibly called TRBD1 or TRBD2 (6 bases each). The CDR3 length is 13 residues. V was cut by 4 bases and J by 9 bases, with 12 bases left in between. The germline V gene encodes CDR1 MGHDK and CDR2 SYGVNS. CDR3 nucleotide sequence: TGTGCCAGCAGTGCAAGGGGGGTCCGGGAGCTGTTTTTT. It is translated as CASSARGVRELFF.

This clonotype was picked up many times. The rearrangement links TRBV20-1 to TRBJ1-1; the D gene is possibly TRBD1 (6 bases). CDR1 is DFQATT, CDR2 SNEGSKA, per germline (reference sequence). This CDR3 comprises 12 residues. Here the CDR3 reads CRVGTRNTEAFF. The CDR3 DNA reads TGCAGAGTAGGGACACGGAACACTGAAGCTTTCTTT.

This clonotype was detected many times. This chain uses TRBV27 with TRBJ1-2, with D uncertain. The CDR3 length is 13 residues. Between the trimmed V and J ends, which lost 2 bases and 0 bases, there was a span of 4 bases. The V gene's germline CDR1 is MNHEY and CDR2 SMNVEV (reference sequence). CDR3 residues: CASSLQANYGYTF. CDR3 DNA: TGTGCCAGCAGTTTACAAGCTAACTATGGCTACACCTTC.

The chain combines TRBV7-2 with TRBJ2-3; 9 bases agree with TRBD2. Germline V gives CDR1 SGHTA, CDR2 FQGNSA. The J segment lost 4 bases and the V segment lost 5 bases, leaving 10 bases of the junction unmatched. This CDR3 has 16 residues. Here the CDR3 reads CASSPNGAGGPDTQYF. Here the CDR3 DNA reads TGTGCCAGCAGCCCGAATGGGGCGGGGGGGCCAGATACGCAGTATTTT.

The table lists this clonotype with many counts. This chain links TRBV27 with TRBJ1-2; D gene ambiguous. Germline CDR1 reads MNHEY; CDR2 reads SMNVEV (reference sequence). Trimming shortened V by 0 bases and J by 0 bases, and 2 bases separated the two germline ends. CDR3 length: 13 amino acids. The CDR3 sequence is CASSLSPNYGYTF. The CDR3, as DNA: TGTGCCAGCAGTTTATCTCCTAACTATGGCTACACCTTC.

The J gene is TRBJ2-2, the V gene TRBV7-2; 10 nucleotides agree with TRBD2. The trim removed 7 bases at V and 0 bases at J, leaving 2 bases unmatched. The germline CDR1 and CDR2 sequences are SGHTA and FQGNSA. This CDR3 has 15 residues. The DNA of the CDR3 is TGTGCCAGCAAACTAGCGGGACCGAACACCGGGGAGCTGTTTTTT. Translation: CASKLAGPNTGELFF.

The V gene is TRBV7-2, the J gene TRBJ2-3; D is perhaps TRBD2 (5 bases). Germline V gives CDR1 SGHTA, CDR2 FQGNSA. The CDR3 totals 18 residues. Between the trimmed V and J ends, which lost 11 bases and 0 bases, there was a span of 27 bases. The CDR3 here is CAFWPFARASSSTDTQYF. Here the CDR3 DNA reads TGTGCCTTCTGGCCCTTTGCGCGGGCGTCCTCTAGCACAGATACGCAGTATTTT.

In this sample, this clonotype turned up many times. The chain couples TRBV12-3 or TRBV12-4 to TRBJ2-5; 11 bases agree with TRBD2. This CDR3 has 15 amino acids. With V trimmed by 7 bases and J by 4 bases, 8 bases remained unmatched. The CDR3 bases are TGTGCCAGCACCGTGGGACTAGCGGCTGTAGAGACCCAGTACTTC. It codes for CASTVGLAAVETQYF.

The sample holds many counts of this clonotype. The gene calls are TRBV29-1 and TRBJ1-1; D might be TRBD1 (6 bases). Trimming shortened V by 0 bases and J by 3 bases, and 20 bases separated the two germline ends. CDR3 length: 17 amino acids. Germline CDR1 is SQVTM and CDR2 is ANQGSEA. This CDR3 is CSVEDDGGRFLYTEAFF. The CDR3 bases are TGCAGCGTTGAAGATGACGGGGGGCGCTTTTTGTACACTGAAGCTTTCTTT.

This clonotype occurred many times. The DNA of the CDR3 is TGCGCCAGCAGCCAAAGGGGAACAGGGGAGCAGTTCTTC. As protein: CASSQRGTGEQFF. The chain links TRBV4-1 to TRBJ2-1; tentative D call: TRBD1 (6 bases). V was shortened by 2 bases and J by 10 bases, with 12 bases between the two germline ends. Per the germline V gene, CDR1 is MGHRA and CDR2 is YSYEKL. This CDR3 comprises 13 residues.

Notes on this clonotype: This sequence may be a read error, since a much larger clone differs from it by one base. The rearrangement links TRBV6-5 to TRBJ2-1, with 12 bases lining up with TRBD2. CDR3 length: 16 amino acids. Germline assignment: CDR1 MNHEY and CDR2 SVGAGI. The CDR3 region is CTSSYSTSGGGNEQFF. The CDR3 coding sequence is TGTACCAGCAGTTACTCGACTAGCGGGGGCGGGAATGAGCAGTTCTTC.

This clonotype came up many times. The chain joins TRBV5-1 to TRBJ1-1, with 7 nucleotides matching TRBD1. Germline CDR1 reads SGHRS; CDR2 reads YFSETQ. V lost 1 base and J lost 6; bases outside the gene matches: 6. The CDR3 totals 14 residues. The CDR3 region is CASSLSGTVAEAFF. For the CDR3, the DNA is TGCGCCAGCAGCTTGTCCGGGACAGTCGCTGAAGCTTTCTTT.

The sample holds many counts of this clonotype. The CDR3 DNA reads TGTGCCAGCTCACCGGGACAGTTCCCTGAAGCTTTCTTT. Translating gives CASSPGQFPEAFF. The V gene is TRBV18, the J gene TRBJ1-1; TRBD1 aligns across 7 bases. This CDR3 region has 13 residues. Germline-derived CDR1 and CDR2 are KGHSH and LQKENI. Trimming cost V 3 bases and J 6 bases; bases outside gene matches: 4.